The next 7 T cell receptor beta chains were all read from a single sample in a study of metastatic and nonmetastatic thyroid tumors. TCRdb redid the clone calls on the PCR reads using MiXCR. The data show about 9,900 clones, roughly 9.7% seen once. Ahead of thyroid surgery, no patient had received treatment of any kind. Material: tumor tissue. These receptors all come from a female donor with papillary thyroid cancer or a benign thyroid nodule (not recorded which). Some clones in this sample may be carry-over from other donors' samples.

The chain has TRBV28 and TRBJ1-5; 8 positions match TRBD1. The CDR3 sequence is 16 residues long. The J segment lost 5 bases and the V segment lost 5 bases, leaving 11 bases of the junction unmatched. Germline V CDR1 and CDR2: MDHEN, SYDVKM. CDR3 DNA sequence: TGTGCCAGCAGTCCCGGACAGGGAGGAGGGTATCAGCCCCAGCATTTT. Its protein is CASSPGQGGGYQPQHF.

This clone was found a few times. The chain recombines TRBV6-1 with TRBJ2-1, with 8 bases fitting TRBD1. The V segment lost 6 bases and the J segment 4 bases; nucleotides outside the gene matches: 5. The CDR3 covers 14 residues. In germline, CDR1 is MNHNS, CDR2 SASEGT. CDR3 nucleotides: TGTGCCAGCAGGGAGACAGGGGATTACAATGAGCAGTTCTTC. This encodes CASRETGDYNEQFF.

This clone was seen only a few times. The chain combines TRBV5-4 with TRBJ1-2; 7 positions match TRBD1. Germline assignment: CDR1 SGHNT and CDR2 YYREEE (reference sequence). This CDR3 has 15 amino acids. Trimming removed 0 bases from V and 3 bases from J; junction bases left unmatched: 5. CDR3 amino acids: CASSLGAGGDYGYTF. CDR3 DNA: TGTGCCAGCAGCTTGGGAGCAGGGGGGGACTATGGCTACACCTTC.

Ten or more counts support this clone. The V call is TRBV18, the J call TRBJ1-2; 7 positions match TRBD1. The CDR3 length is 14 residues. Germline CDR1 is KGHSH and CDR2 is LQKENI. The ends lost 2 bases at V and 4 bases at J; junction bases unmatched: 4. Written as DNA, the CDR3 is TGTGCCAGCTCACCAAGGGACAGCTTCTATGGCTACACCTTC. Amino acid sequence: CASSPRDSFYGYTF.

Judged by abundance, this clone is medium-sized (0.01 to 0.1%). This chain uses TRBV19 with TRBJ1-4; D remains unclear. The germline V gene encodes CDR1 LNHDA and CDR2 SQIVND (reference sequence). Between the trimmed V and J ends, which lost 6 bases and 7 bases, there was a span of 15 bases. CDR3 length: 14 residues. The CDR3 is CASSIDGVSEKLFF. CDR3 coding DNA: TGTGCCAGTAGCATTGACGGGGTTAGTGAAAAACTGTTTTTT.

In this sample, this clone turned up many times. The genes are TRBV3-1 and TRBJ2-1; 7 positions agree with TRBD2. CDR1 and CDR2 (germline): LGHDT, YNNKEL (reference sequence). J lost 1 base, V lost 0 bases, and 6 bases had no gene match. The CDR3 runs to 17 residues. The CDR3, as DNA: TGTGCCAGCAGCCAAGAGGCTAGCGGCCCTTCCTACAATGAGCAGTTCTTC. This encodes CASSQEASGPSYNEQFF.

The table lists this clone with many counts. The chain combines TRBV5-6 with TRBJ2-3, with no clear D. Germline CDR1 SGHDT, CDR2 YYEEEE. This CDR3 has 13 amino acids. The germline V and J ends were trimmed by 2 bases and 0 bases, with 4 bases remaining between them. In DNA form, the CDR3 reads TGTGCCAGCAGCTTAGGGAGCACAGATACGCAGTATTTT. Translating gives CASSLGSTDTQYF.